A selection of T cell receptor beta chains follows, all from one sample in a study of cytomegalovirus exposure and HLA in healthy donors. Profiled with immunoSEQ multiplex PCR; TCRdb holds only in-frame clones, not every one. Of about 200,000 clones listed, 70% to 90% are singletons. Sequenced material: PBMCs. These receptors originate from a woman younger than 35 in good health and CMV-seronegative. Each CDR3 is given without its conserved first and last residue.

v_call	j_call	cdr3_aa
TRBV29-1	TRBJ2-5	SAQPARGGETQY
TRBV4-1	TRBJ2-2	ASSQDRGRTGELF
TRBV6-5	TRBJ1-5	ASTPGGTNQPQH
TRBV4-1	TRBJ2-3	ASSQTRGRASTDTQY
TRBV4-1	TRBJ1-5	ASSQGDRGLQPQH
TRBV30	TRBJ1-5	AWSNPSGGHQPQH
TRBV7-7	TRBJ2-5	ASSLTVLETQY
TRBV9	TRBJ2-7	ASSSGQTYEQY
TRBV6-6	TRBJ2-2	ASSYGAGELF
TRBV30	TRBJ1-2	AWNKQTGFANYGYT
TRBV7-3	TRBJ2-7	ASSLIPNGTREYEQY
TRBV28	TRBJ2-3	ASRGPAGPTDTQY
TRBV5-6	TRBJ2-7	ASSSGQALYEQY
TRBV4-1	TRBJ2-1	ASSHGAGNEQF
TRBV29-1	TRBJ2-1	SVPAGQPDAYNEQF
TRBV5-4	TRBJ2-7	ASSSGRGRGAYEQY
TRBV20-1	TRBJ2-7	SALQFEQY
TRBV27	TRBJ2-2	ASSRSPTAGELF
TRBV5-1	TRBJ1-2	ASSRARDSNYGYT
TRBV5-6	TRBJ1-6	ASSRLGWGDNSPLH
TRBV27	TRBJ1-5	ASSERALNQPQH
TRBV7-3	TRBJ2-7	ASSLTGRHEQY
TRBV5-6	TRBJ1-2	ASSLDANYGYT
TRBV28	TRBJ1-1	ASGGPDLEAF
TRBV9	TRBJ2-7	ASSGGLAGAREQY
TRBV9	TRBJ2-4	ASSRTGTSAKNIQY
TRBV29-1	TRBJ2-1	SVCPQLAGVLFSYNEQF
TRBV6-5	TRBJ2-3	ASKEAGGTDTQY
TRBV7-2	TRBJ1-5	ASSIRQDQPQH
TRBV10-3	TRBJ2-2	AIWDRNTGELF
TRBV6-5	TRBJ2-1	ASSWGGPSYNEQF
TRBV27	TRBJ1-1	ASSLLSAARNTEAF
TRBV7-2	TRBJ1-4	ASSLGGVYEKLF
TRBV2	TRBJ2-7	ASSGSDTYEQY
TRBV2	TRBJ1-1	ASSEGRGPLNTEAF
TRBV9	TRBJ2-3	ASSPRPAGTDTQY
TRBV27	TRBJ2-7	ASSRGGNLHYEQY
TRBV9	TRBJ2-3	ASSPGQGSTDTQY
TRBV6-6	TRBJ1-2	ASSYSRTVTNYGYT
TRBV4-1	TRBJ2-2	ATSTQAGVNTGELF
TRBV5-1	TRBJ2-2	ASSLMVGTGELF
TRBV6-5	TRBJ2-1	ASSYRGGSKHEQF
TRBV6-5	TRBJ2-7	ATTRGYEQY
TRBV6-1	TRBJ1-5	ASTLGSGNQPQH
TRBV18	TRBJ2-1	ASTFQGYPYNEQF
TRBV2	TRBJ2-1	ASRAGQVGNEQF
TRBV2	TRBJ2-7	ASSEQGDSYEQY
TRBV4-1	TRBJ1-3	ASSQLTRHSGNTIY
TRBV29-1	TRBJ1-5	SAREDNSNQPQH
TRBV27	TRBJ2-1	ASSSHPRVDNEQF
TRBV9	TRBJ2-7	ASSSSQGYEQY